The present TCR beta chain was sequenced within a study of cytomegalovirus exposure and HLA in healthy donors. Both 60 Vbeta primers and 13 Jbeta primers went into the PCR. Using immunoSEQ multiplex PCR, the repertoire was profiled, and TCRdb retains in-frame clones only, with some absent. Of 100,000 to 150,000 clones in the sample, approximately 79% were seen once. The CDR3 is 14 residues long. In germline, CDR1 is MNHNS, CDR2 SASEGT. The TCR was taken from a middle-aged man in good health and CMV-seropositive. Specimen: PBMCs. This chain links TRBV6-1 with TRBJ2-5; D remains ambiguous. Near its end, the DNA agrees better with TRBJ2-7, so the J call may be wrong. The CDR3 sequence is CASSTAIVSYEQYF. The CDR3 nucleotides are TGTGCCAGCAGTACAGCCATAGTCTCCTACGAGCAGTACTTC.